One sample yielded the 8 T cell receptor beta chains listed below, sequenced in a study of blood T cell repertoires in COVID-19. Clones were read by immunoSEQ multiplex PCR, and TCRdb kept only the in-frame ones, dropping some. The data contain about 210,000 clones, 85% of them singletons. Sequences were obtained from PBMCs or T cells enriched from blood (not recorded which). The receptors were gathered from a man aged 35 to 55 who had recovered from COVID-19.

The rearrangement links TRBV6-1 to TRBJ1-4; 10 bases agree with TRBD1. Per the germline V gene, CDR1 is MNHNS and CDR2 is SASEGT. This CDR3 has 15 amino acids. Trimming cost V 2 bases and J 7 bases; bases outside gene matches: 4. This CDR3 is CASSEPGQGTEKLFF. The CDR3 DNA follows: TGTGCCAGCAGTGAACCGGGACAGGGGACTGAAAAACTGTTTTTT.

This chain uses TRBV19 with TRBJ2-7, with TRBD1 matching 8 bases. The CDR3 is made up of 14 amino acids. Looked up from germline, CDR1 is LNHDA and CDR2 is SQIVND (reference sequence). With V trimmed by 4 bases and J by 0 bases, 2 bases remained unmatched. The CDR3 nucleotides read TGTGCCAGTAGTAGGACAGGGAGCTCCTACGAGCAGTACTTC. This encodes CASSRTGSSYEQYF.

The chain has TRBV6-5 and TRBJ1-5; 10 bases fit TRBD1. Germline lookup yields CDR1 MNHEY and CDR2 SVGAGI. Trimming at V came to 4 bases and at J to 7 bases, leaving 7 bases not matched to a gene. The CDR3 totals 15 residues. The CDR3 spells CASSSGTGVGQPQHF. The CDR3 DNA follows: TGTGCCAGCAGTTCCGGGACAGGGGTTGGGCAGCCCCAGCATTTT.

The chain carries TRBV5-1 and TRBJ1-5; D is perhaps TRBD1 (6 bases). This CDR3 contains 13 residues. Germline-derived CDR1 and CDR2 are SGHRS and YFSETQ. V was trimmed by 7 bases and J by 3 bases, leaving 11 bases between them. The CDR3 DNA is TGCGCCAGCCGCTGGGGGCCCAATCAGCCCCAGCATTTT. Translated, it gives CASRWGPNQPQHF. Full variable domain (rest looked up from reference TRBV5-1 and TRBJ1-5): KAGVTQTPRYLIKTRGQQVTLSCSPISGHRSVSWYQQTPGQGLQFLFEYFSETQRNKGNFPGRFSGRQFSNSRSEMNVSTLELGDSALYLCASRWGPNQPQHFGDGTRLSIL.

The gene calls are TRBV11-2 and TRBJ2-7, with 8 bases identical to TRBD2. This CDR3 has 17 amino acids. Trimming took 1 base from V and 3 from J; bases not matched to a gene: 11. Germline V gene data show CDR1 as SGHAT and CDR2 as FQNNGV. CDR3 DNA sequence: TGTGCCAGCAGCTTAGCGGGGGGGGATAAAGGGCTCTACGAGCAGTACTTC. This codes for CASSLAGGDKGLYEQYF.

This clone was recorded once. This chain uses TRBV7-9 with TRBJ1-4, with a tentative D call TRBD1 (5 bases). V gave up 5 bases and J gave up 1 base, with 14 bases separating them. The CDR3 runs to 16 residues. Germline V CDR1 and CDR2: SEHNR, FQNEAQ (reference sequence). The CDR3 is CASSPQGFGTNEKLFF. DNA of the CDR3: TGTGCCAGCAGCCCCCAGGGCTTTGGAACTAATGAAAAACTGTTTTTT.

This clone was detected a few times. The J gene is TRBJ1-6, the V gene TRBV28, with D unclear. This CDR3 is 12 amino acids long. V was trimmed by 7 bases and J by 5 bases, leaving 6 bases between them. Germline V gene lookup returns CDR1 MDHEN and CDR2 SYDVKM. The CDR3 here is CASTVNNSPLHF. The DNA for the CDR3 is TGTGCCAGCACAGTGAATAATTCACCCCTCCACTTT. The full variable domain, with the rest looked up from reference TRBV28 and TRBJ1-6, is DVKVTQSSRYLVKRTGEKVFLECVQDMDHENMFWYRQDPGLGLRLIYFSYDVKMKEKGDIPEGYSVSREKKERFSLILESASTNQTSMYLCASTVNNSPLHFGNGTRLTVT.

The chain uses TRBV7-2 and TRBJ1-3, with TRBD1 matching over 7 bases. Germline CDR1 is SGHTA and CDR2 is FQGNSA. The CDR3 totals 15 residues. Trimming took 1 base from V and 3 from J; bases not matched to a gene: 3. CDR3 sequence reads: CASSLVAGGGNTIYF. CDR3 nucleotide sequence: TGTGCCAGCAGCTTAGTTGCAGGGGGTGGAAACACCATATATTTT. The whole variable domain, remainder taken from reference TRBV7-2 and TRBJ1-3, is GAGVSQSPSNKVTEKGKDVELRCDPISGHTALYWYRQSLGQGLEFLIYFQGNSAPDKSGLPSDRFSAERTGGSVSTLTIQRTQQEDSAVYLCASSLVAGGGNTIYFGEGSWLTVV.